This T cell receptor beta chain was recorded in a study of shared clonotypes between healthy human individuals. Some clones are missing from TCRdb's copy, which holds only in-frame ones; the method was immunoSEQ multiplex PCR. The sample contains about a million clones, 60% to 80% of which appear only once. Trimming left V 5 bases short and J 0 bases short, with 11 bases between. Germline loops: CDR1 LGHNT, CDR2 FRNRAP. The CDR3 length is 14 residues. This clonotype was sampled from a man aged 18 to 30 in good health. Some clones in this sample may be carry-over from other donors' samples. Sequencing was carried out using memory CD4+ T cells from PBMCs. Subset indicated: CD45RA-negative fraction. V is TRBV12-5 and J is TRBJ2-7, with a possible D match to TRBD1 (5 bases). The CDR3 loop reads CASGPDKFSYEQYF. CDR3 in DNA: TGTGCTAGTGGTCCGGACAAATTCTCCTACGAGCAGTACTTC.